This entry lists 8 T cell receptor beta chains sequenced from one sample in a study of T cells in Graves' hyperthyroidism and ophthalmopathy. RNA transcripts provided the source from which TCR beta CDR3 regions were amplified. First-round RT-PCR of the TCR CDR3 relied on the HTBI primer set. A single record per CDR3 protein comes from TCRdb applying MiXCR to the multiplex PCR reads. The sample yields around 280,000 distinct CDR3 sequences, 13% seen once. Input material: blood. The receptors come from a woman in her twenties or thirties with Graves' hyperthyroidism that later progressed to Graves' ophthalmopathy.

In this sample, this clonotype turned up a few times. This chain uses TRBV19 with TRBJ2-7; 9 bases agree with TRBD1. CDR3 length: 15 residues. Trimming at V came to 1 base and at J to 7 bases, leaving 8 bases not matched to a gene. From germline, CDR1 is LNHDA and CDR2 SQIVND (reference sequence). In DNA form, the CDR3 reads TGTGCCAGTAGTATAGGCGGGACAGGGTCCAGTGAGCAGTACTTC. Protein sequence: CASSIGGTGSSEQYF.

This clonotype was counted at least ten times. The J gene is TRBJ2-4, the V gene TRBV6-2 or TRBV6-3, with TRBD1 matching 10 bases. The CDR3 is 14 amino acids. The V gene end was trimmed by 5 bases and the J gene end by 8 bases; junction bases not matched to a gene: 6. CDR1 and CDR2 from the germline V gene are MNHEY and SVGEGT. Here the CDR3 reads CASSQRTGGDIQYF. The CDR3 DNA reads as TGTGCCAGCAGTCAGCGGACAGGGGGGGACATTCAGTACTTC.

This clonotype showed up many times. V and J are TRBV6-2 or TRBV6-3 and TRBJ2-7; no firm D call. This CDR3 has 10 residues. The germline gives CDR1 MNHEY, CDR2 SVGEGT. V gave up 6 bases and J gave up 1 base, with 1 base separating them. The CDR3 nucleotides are TGTGCCAGCAGATCCTACGAGCAGTACTTC. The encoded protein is CASRSYEQYF.

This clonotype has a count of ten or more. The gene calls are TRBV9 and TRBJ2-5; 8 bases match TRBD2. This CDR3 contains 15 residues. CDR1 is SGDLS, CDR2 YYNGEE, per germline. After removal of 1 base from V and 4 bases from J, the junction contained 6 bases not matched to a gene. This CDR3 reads CASSVSSGSLETQYF. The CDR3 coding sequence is TGTGCCAGCAGCGTATCCAGCGGGAGTTTAGAGACCCAGTACTTC.

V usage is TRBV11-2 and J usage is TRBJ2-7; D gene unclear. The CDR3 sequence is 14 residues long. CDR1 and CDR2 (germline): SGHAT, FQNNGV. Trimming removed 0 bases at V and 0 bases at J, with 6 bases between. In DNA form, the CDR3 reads TGTGCCAGCAGCTTAGAACGCATCTCCTACGAGCAGTACTTC. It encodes CASSLERISYEQYF.

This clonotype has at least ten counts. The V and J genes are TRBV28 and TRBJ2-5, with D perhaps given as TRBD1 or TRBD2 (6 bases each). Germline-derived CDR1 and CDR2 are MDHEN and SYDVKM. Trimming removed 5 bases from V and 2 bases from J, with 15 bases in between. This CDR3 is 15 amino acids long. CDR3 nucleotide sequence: TGTGCCAGCAGTGCGCAGGGGAGGAAGCAAGAGACCCAGTACTTC. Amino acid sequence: CASSAQGRKQETQYF.

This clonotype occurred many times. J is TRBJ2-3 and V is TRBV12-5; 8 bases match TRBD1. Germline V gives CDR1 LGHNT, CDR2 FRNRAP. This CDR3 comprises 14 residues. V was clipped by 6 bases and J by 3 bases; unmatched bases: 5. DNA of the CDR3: TGTGCTAGTGGACATCAGGGGGCAACAGATACGCAGTATTTT. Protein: CASGHQGATDTQYF.

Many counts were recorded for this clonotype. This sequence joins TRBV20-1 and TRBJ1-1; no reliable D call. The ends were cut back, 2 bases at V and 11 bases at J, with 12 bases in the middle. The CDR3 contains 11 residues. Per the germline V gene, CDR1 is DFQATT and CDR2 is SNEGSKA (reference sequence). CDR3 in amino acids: CSARPTSGAFF. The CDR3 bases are TGCAGTGCTAGACCCACAAGCGGGGCTTTCTTT.